The source of this T cell receptor beta chain is a study of blood T cell repertoires in COVID-19. Turning to the study itself: Sites in the United States, Italy and Spain provided acute and convalescent COVID-19 samples. In each case, the material was cDNA or gDNA derived from T cells, B-cell-depleted T cells, or PBMCs.

Germline V gives CDR1 LNHDA, CDR2 SQIVND (reference sequence). Germline trimming cut 6 bases from V and 1 base from J; bases unmatched to any gene: 9. CDR3 length: 16 residues. Study processing details: The authors estimated nucleated cell counts from reference gene primer amplification. The assay was immunoSEQ multiplex PCR, and TCRdb's table has in-frame clones only and misses some. The V and J calls and clone size are taken from that table; D and trimming were inferred from the DNA. The sample shows roughly 130,000 clones, 80% to 90% of them seen only once. The chain is built from TRBV19 and TRBJ1-5, with 7 bases identical to TRBD1. This sequence originates from a woman aged 60 to 75 with acute or convalescent COVID-19. Sequencing input: peripheral blood. The CDR3 coding sequence is TGTGCCAGTAGCGGCTTACCGGGACAGAGCAATCAGCCCCAGCATTTT. It yields the protein CASSGLPGQSNQPQHF.